The clone carrying this TCR beta chain was picked up many times. This sample stems from a study of T cells in Graves' hyperthyroidism and ophthalmopathy. Germline CDR1 reads ENHRY; CDR2 reads SYGVKD. V shed 4 bases and J shed 1 base, with 12 bases lying between them. This CDR3 has 15 amino acids. Authors of the study amplified TCR beta CDR3 regions from RNA transcripts. Primed by the HTBI set, a first-round RT-PCR was run on the TCR CDR3. TCRdb reanalysed the multiplex PCR reads using MiXCR and keeps one entry per CDR3 protein. Of approximately 370,000 distinct CDR3 sequences in the sample, 15% to 20% were seen once.

The sequence was collected from a woman aged 25 to 39 with Graves' hyperthyroidism that later progressed to Graves' ophthalmopathy. Sequencing used blood. V is TRBV10-3 and J is TRBJ2-3; TRBD2 is a possible D gene (5 bases). The DNA for the CDR3 is TGTGCCATCAGTGGGGGAAGCGGCCGCACAGATACGCAGTATTTT. Residues: CAISGGSGRTDTQYF.